What follows are 3 T cell receptor beta chains derived from one specimen sequenced in a study of cytomegalovirus exposure and HLA in healthy donors. 13 Jbeta primers and 60 Vbeta primers were used for the PCR. Only in-frame clones appear in the TCRdb table, and some are missing; sequencing was by immunoSEQ multiplex PCR. Among 200,000 to 250,000 clones listed, about three quarters were seen once. The sequencing sample was made of PBMCs. The receptors were gathered from a boy younger than 18 in good health and CMV-seronegative.

The chain combines TRBV27 with TRBJ1-1, with TRBD1 identical over 7 bases. This CDR3 comprises 13 residues. Germline V gene sequence: CDR1 MNHEY, CDR2 SMNVEV (reference sequence). The V segment lost 6 bases and the J segment 6 bases; nucleotides outside the gene matches: 7. CDR3 bases: TGTGCCAGCAGGCAAACAGGGGTCCCTGAAGCTTTCTTT. It specifies CASRQTGVPEAFF.

About this clone itself: This specimen includes other DNA sequences encoding the same CDR3. This chain connects TRBV5-1 to TRBJ1-5; D is possibly TRBD1 (5 bases). Trimming stripped 0 bases from V and 2 bases from J, with 9 bases between. CDR1 and CDR2 (germline): SGHRS, YFSETQ. This CDR3 is built from 15 residues. This CDR3 reads CASSLEGAGNQPQHF. The CDR3 coding sequence is TGCGCCAGCAGCTTGGAAGGGGCCGGCAATCAGCCCCAGCATTTT.

The J gene is TRBJ1-3, the V gene TRBV29-1, with D uncertain. The CDR3 runs 14 residues. Trimming pared 2 bases from V and 3 bases from J, leaving 11 bases between. CDR1 and CDR2 from the germline V gene are SQVTM and ANQGSEA. The CDR3 loop reads CSVERELGGNTIYF. The DNA of the CDR3 is TGCAGCGTTGAACGGGAACTGGGTGGAAACACCATATATTTT.